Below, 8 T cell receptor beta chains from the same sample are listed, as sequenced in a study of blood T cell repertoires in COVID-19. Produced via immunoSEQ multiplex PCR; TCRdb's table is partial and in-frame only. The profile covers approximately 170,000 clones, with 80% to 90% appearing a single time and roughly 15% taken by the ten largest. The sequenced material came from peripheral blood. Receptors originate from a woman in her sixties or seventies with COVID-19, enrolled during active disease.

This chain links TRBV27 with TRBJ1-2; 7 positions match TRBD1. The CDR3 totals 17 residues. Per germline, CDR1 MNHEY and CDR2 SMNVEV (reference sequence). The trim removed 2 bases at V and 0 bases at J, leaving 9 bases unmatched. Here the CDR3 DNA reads TGTGCCAGCAGTTTAAAGCCGGACAGGCGATCTAACTATGGCTACACCTTC. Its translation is CASSLKPDRRSNYGYTF.

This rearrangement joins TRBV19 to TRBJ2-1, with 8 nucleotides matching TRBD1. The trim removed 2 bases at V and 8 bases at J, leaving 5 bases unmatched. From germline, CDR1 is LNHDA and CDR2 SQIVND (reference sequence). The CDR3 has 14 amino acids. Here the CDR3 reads CASSIIGGQDEQFF. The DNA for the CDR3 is TGTGCCAGTAGTATAATAGGGGGACAGGATGAGCAGTTCTTC.

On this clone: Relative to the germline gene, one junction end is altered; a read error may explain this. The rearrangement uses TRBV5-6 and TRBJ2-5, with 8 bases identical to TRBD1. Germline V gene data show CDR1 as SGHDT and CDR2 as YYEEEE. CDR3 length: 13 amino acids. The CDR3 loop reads CASSSSTRGPFHF. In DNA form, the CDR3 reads TGTGCCAGCAGCTCGTCCACCAGGGGGCCATTCCACTTC.

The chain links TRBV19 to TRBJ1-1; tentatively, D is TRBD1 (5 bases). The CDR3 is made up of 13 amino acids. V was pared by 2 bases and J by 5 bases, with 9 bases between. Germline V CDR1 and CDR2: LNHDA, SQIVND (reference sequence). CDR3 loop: CASSIQGRTEAFF. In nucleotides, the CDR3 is TGTGCCAGTAGTATACAGGGTAGGACTGAAGCTTTCTTT.

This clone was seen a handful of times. This CDR3 is CASSPETGLNTEAFF. The DNA of the CDR3 is TGTGCCAGCTCACCCGAGACAGGATTGAACACTGAAGCTTTCTTT. V usage is TRBV18 and J usage is TRBJ1-1; perhaps TRBD1 as D (6 bases). Trimming removed 3 bases at V and 0 bases at J, with 11 bases between. The germline gives CDR1 KGHSH, CDR2 LQKENI. The CDR3 has 15 residues. The entire variable domain, with the rest obtained from reference TRBV18 and TRBJ1-1, is as follows: NAGVMQNPRHLVRRRGQEARLRCSPMKGHSHVYWYRQLPEEGLKFMVYLQKENIIDESGMPKERFSAEFPKEGPSILRIQQVVRGDSAAYFCASSPETGLNTEAFFGQGTRLTVV.

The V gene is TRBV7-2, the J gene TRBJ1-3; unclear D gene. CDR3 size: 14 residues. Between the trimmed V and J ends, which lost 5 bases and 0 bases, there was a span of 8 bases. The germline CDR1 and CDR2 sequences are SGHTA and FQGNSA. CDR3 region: CASSLALSGNTIYF. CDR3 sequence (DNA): TGTGCCAGCAGCCTGGCTCTCTCTGGAAACACCATATATTTT.

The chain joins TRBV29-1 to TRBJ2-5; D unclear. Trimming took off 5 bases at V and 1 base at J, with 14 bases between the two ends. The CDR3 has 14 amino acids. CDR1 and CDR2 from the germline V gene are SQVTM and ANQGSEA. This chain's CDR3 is CSVRSRGPQETQYF. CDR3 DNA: TGCAGCGTTAGGTCTCGAGGCCCCCAAGAGACCCAGTACTTC.

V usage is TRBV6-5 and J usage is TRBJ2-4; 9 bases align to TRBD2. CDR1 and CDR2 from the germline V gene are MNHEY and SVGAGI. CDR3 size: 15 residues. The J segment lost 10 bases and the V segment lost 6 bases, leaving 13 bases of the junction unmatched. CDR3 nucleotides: TGTGCCAGCAGGGTACCGGGACTAGCAAAAGTAATTCAGTACTTC. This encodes CASRVPGLAKVIQYF.